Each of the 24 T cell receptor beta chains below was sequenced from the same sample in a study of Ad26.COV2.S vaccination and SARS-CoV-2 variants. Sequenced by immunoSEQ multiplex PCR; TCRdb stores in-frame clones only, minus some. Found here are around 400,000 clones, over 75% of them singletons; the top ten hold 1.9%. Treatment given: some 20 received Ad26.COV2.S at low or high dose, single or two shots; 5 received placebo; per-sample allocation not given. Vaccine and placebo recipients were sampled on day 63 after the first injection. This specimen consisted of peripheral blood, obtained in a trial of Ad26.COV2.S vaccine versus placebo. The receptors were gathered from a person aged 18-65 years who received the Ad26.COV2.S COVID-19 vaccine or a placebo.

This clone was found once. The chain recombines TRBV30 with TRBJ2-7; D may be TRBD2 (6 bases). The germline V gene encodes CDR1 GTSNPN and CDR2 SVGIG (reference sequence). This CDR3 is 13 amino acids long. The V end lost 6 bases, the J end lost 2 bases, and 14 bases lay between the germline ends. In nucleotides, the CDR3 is TGTGCCTGCTCCCCCGGACTAACCTACGAGCAGTACTTC. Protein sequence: CACSPGLTYEQYF.

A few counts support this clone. The CDR3 DNA sequence: TGTGCCAGCAGCCAAGCTCCAGACACCGGGGAGCTGTTTTTT. As protein: CASSQAPDTGELFF. The chain is built from TRBV3-1 (or the pseudogene TRBV3-2) and TRBJ2-2, with D unclear. V lost 1 base to trimming and J lost 3 bases, with 6 bases between them. This CDR3 contains 14 residues. Germline V lookup: CDR1 LGHDT, CDR2 YNNKEL (reference sequence).

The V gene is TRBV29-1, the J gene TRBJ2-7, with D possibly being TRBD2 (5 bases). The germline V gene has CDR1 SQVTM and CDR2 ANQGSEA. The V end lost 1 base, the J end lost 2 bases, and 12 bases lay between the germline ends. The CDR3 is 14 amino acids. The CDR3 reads CSVEGGSEAYEQYF. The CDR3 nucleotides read TGCAGCGTTGAAGGGGGTAGCGAGGCCTACGAGCAGTACTTC.

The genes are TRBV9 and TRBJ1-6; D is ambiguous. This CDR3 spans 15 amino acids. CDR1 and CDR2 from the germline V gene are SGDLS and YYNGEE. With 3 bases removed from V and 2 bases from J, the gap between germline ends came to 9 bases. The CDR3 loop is CASSGALAYNSPLHF. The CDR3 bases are TGTGCCAGCAGCGGGGCTCTGGCCTATAATTCACCCCTCCACTTT.

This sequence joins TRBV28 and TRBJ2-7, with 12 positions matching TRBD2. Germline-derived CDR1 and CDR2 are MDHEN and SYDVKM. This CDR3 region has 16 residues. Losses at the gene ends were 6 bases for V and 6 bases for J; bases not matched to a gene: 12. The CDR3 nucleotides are TGTGCCAGCAGGACCACTAGCGGGAGGTTTCCTCGCGAGCAGTACTTC. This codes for CASRTTSGRFPREQYF. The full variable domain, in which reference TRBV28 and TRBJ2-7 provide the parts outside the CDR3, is DVKVTQSSRYLVKRTGEKVFLECVQDMDHENMFWYRQDPGLGLRLIYFSYDVKMKEKGDIPEGYSVSREKKERFSLILESASTNQTSMYLCASRTTSGRFPREQYFGPGTRLTVT.

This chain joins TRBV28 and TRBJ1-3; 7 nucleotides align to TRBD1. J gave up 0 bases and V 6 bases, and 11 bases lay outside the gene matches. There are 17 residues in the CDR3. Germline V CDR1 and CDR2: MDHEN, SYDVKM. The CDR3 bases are TGTGCCAGCAGCCCACCGACAGGGCTGGCCTCTGGAAACACCATATATTTT. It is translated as CASSPPTGLASGNTIYF.

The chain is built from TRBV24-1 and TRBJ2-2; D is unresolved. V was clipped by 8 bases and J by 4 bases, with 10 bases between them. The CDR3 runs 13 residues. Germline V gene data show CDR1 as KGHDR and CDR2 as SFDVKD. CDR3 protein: CATTPDATGELFF. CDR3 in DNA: TGTGCCACCACTCCGGATGCCACCGGGGAGCTGTTTTTT.

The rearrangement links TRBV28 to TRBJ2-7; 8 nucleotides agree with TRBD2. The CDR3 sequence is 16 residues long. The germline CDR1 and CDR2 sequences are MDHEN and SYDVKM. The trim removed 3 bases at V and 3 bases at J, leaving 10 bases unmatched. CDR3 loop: CASSFWLAGSNYEQYF. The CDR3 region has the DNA TGTGCCAGCAGTTTCTGGCTAGCGGGCTCCAACTACGAGCAGTACTTC.

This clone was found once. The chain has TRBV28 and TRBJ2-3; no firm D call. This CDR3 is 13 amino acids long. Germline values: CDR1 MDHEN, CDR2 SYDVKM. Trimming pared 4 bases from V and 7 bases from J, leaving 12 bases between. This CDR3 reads CASSSPPSHTQYF. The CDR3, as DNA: TGTGCCAGCAGTTCCCCTCCATCACATACGCAGTATTTT.

CDR3 sequence reads: CASSYFRGYTDTQYF. The CDR3 DNA sequence: TGTGCCAGCAGTTATTTCCGGGGGTACACAGATACGCAGTATTTT. The genes are TRBV28 and TRBJ2-3, with a tentative D call TRBD2 (6 bases). Trimming left V 4 bases short and J 2 bases short, with 13 bases between. Per germline, CDR1 MDHEN and CDR2 SYDVKM. CDR3 length: 15 residues.

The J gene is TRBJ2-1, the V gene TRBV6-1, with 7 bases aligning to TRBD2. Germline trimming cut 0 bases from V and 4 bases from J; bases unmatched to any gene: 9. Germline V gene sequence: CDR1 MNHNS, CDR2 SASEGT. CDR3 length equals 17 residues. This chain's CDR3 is CASSEAHWGGPYNEQFF. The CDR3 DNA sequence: TGTGCCAGCAGTGAAGCTCATTGGGGGGGTCCGTACAATGAGCAGTTCTTC.

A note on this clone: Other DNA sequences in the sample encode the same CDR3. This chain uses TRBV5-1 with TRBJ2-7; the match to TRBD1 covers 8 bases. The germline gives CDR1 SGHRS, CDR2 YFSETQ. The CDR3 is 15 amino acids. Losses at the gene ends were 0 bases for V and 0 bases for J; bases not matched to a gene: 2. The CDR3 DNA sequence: TGCGCCAGCAGCTTGGGGCAGGGGGCCTCCTACGAGCAGTACTTC. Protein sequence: CASSLGQGASYEQYF.

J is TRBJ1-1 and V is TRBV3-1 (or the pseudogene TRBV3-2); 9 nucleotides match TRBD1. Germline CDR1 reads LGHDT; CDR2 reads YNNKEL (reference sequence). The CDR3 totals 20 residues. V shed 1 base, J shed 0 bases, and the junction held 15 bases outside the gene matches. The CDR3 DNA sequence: TGTGCCAGCAGCCAAGTGTCCTTTGCCGGGACAGGGAACATGAACACTGAAGCTTTCTTT. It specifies CASSQVSFAGTGNMNTEAFF.

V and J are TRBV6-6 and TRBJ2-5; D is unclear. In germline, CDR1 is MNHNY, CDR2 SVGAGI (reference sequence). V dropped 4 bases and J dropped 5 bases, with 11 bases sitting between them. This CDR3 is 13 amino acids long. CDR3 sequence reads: CASSSSRAETQYF. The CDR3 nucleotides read TGTGCCAGCAGTTCGTCCAGAGCGGAGACCCAGTACTTC.

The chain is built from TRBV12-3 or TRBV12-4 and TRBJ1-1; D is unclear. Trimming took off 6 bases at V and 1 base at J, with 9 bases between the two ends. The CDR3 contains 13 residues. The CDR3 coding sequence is TGTGCCAGCAGAGCAGGAAGGAACACTGAAGCTTTCTTT. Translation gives CASRAGRNTEAFF.

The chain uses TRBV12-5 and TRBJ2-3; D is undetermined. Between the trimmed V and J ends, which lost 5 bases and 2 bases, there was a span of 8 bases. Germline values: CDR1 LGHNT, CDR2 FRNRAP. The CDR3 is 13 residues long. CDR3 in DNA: TGTGCTAGTGGTGTGGAATCCACAGATACGCAGTATTTT. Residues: CASGVESTDTQYF.

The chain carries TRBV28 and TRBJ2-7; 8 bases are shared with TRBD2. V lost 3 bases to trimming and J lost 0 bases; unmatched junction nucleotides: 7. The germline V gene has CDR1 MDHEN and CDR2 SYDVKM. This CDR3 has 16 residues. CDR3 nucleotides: TGTGCCAGCAGTTTGTCCGGGACTAGAGCCTCCTACGAGCAGTACTTC. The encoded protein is CASSLSGTRASYEQYF.

CDR3 DNA: TGTGCCTGGAGTGTCCTAGGGCACGAGCAGTACTTC. Amino acid sequence: CAWSVLGHEQYF. The chain links TRBV30 to TRBJ2-7; the D is unclear. From germline, CDR1 is GTSNPN and CDR2 SVGIG (reference sequence). This CDR3 is 12 amino acids long. Trimming pared 0 bases from V and 5 bases from J, leaving 8 bases between.

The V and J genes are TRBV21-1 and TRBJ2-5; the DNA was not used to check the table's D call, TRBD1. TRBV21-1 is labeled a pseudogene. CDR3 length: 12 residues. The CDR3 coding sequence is TGTGCCAGATTACAGGGGGAAGAGACCCAGTACTTC. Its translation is CARLQGEETQYF.

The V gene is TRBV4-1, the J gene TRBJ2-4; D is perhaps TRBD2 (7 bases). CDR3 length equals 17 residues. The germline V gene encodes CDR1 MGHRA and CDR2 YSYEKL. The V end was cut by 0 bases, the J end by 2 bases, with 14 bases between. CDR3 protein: CASSQDRGGLSKNIQYF. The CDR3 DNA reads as TGCGCCAGCAGCCAAGATAGGGGGGGTCTGTCCAAAAACATTCAGTACTTC.

CDR3 DNA sequence: TGTGCCAGCAGCGGAGGGGTAGTCGAGCAGTACTTC. Translating gives CASSGGVVEQYF. The chain carries TRBV5-5 and TRBJ2-7, with D possibly being TRBD2 (6 bases). Germline V CDR1 and CDR2: SGHKS, YYEKEE (reference sequence). The CDR3 spans 12 residues. Between the trimmed V and J ends, which lost 4 bases and 6 bases, there was a span of 11 bases.

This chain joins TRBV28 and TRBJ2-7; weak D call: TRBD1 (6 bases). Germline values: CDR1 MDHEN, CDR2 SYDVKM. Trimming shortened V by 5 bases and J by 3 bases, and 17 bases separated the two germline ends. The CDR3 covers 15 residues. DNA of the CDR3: TGTGCCAGCAGTCGAGGACAGTCGCCGGTCTACGAGCAGTACTTC. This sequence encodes CASSRGQSPVYEQYF.

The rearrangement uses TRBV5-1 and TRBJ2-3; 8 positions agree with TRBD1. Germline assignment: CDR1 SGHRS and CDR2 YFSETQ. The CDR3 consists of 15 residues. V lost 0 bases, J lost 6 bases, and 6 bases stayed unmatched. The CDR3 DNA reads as TGCGCCAGCAGCTTGGGTCAGGGGGCGCCTGATACGCAGTATTTT. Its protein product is CASSLGQGAPDTQYF.

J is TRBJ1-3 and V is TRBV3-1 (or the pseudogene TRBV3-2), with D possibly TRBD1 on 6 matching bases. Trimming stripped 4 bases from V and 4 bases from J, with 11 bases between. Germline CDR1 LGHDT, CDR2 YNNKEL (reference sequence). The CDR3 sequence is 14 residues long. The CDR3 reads CASSRGGGGNTIYF. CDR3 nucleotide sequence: TGTGCCAGCAGCCGAGGGGGAGGGGGAAACACCATATATTTT.